The clone carrying this T cell receptor (beta chain) was seen at least ten times. What it binds is unknown. Time point indicated: patch test 2, 6 weeks after DPC sensitization. Specified treatment: therapeutic diphenylcyclopropenone sensitization with weekly scalp DPC. The data derive from a study of human T cells and chemical hapten exposure. Study-wide findings and caveats: While controls formed fewer of them, expanded TCRs formed significantly more large CDR3 similarity clusters. Alopecia was present in the donors, so their immune response may differ from healthy people's.

Germline-derived CDR1 and CDR2 are SGHDN and FVKESK. CDR3 length equals 12 residues. V lost 4 bases and J lost 7, with 10 bases in between. One entry per CDR3 protein results from TCRdb running MiXCR on the RACE reads. The profile shows about 84,000 distinct CDR3 sequences, about 10% of them singletons. The sequence derives from a woman in her forties or fifties with alopecia areata. Some clones in this sample may be carry-over from other donors' samples. The input for sequencing was whole blood, taken in connection with sensitization to the hapten diphenylcyclopropenone (DPC). V gene TRBV14 combines with J gene TRBJ1-2; unclear D gene. CDR3 sequence: CASSRANSGYTF. CDR3 nucleotides: TGTGCCAGCAGCCGGGCGAACAGTGGCTACACCTTC.